The T cell receptor (beta chain) described here comes from a study of siplizumab effects on memory and regulatory T cells (dated by TCRdb to the late 2010s). Describing the broader study: The study looked at the effect of siplizumab, an anti-CD2 antibody, on alloreactive T-cell subsets in allogeneic mixed lymphocyte reactions made from human PBMCs.

The receptor library was made with the immunoSEQ multiplex PCR assay. Around 9.9 x 10^4 TCR templates per sample were assayed by the deep sequencing platform. Genomic DNA extracted from sorted T cells was the material used for TCRbeta CDR3 sequencing. On the authors' methods: The R programming language was used for clonal analysis of the TCRbeta CDR3 data. Alloreactive CD4+ and CD8+ clones were defined by comparing unstimulated samples with post-reaction CFSE-low samples. By matching sequences to the repertoires of sorted unstimulated Treg and non-Treg cells, each alloreactive CD4+ clone was assigned a regulatory or non-regulatory origin. The source is immuneACCESS, and TCRdb retained only in-frame sequences with V and J called. Part of the clones is not carried over; for the studies checked, unresolved V genes explain less than half of this, and the remainder is unexplained. V, J and clone size are taken as reported in that table, and D and trimming were inferred from the DNA itself. The sample yields over 100,000 clones; roughly 90% were counted once. The ten most abundant clones make up 0.9% to 1.3% of the sample.

Including the terminal cysteine and phenylalanine, the CDR3 comprises 14 residues. Only the CDR3 portion is preserved as DNA: 42 bases, with reading frame beginning at the first base. In the germline V gene, CDR1 corresponds to SGHTS and CDR2 to YDEGEE. Trimmed from V: 5 bases; trimmed from J: 13 bases; junction bases lacking a gene match: 7. Sorted unstimulated T cells, along with proliferating T cells recovered from mixed lymphocyte reactions, underwent TCRbeta CDR3 sequencing. Fresh whole blood from some eleven HLA-typed healthy donors was used to isolate PBMCs. The paper as a whole reports these results and caveats: Unstimulated naive T cells appeared more diverse than memory T cells, and naive cells seemed to contribute substantially to the alloresponse. Siplizumab significantly lowered the cumulative frequency of alloreactive sequences that could be traced to unstimulated CD4+ memory T cells. Because sequences at frequencies below about 10^-5 were poorly captured, only a minor fraction of alloreactive clones could be mapped back to unstimulated subsets. Among mappable alloreactive CD4+ clones, an average Treg-derived fraction of around 71% was observed with siplizumab, compared with roughly 27% in control reactions. For roughly 75-95% of proliferating CD4+ or CD8+ clones, no naive or memory phenotype could be assigned. No functional confirmation was obtained for the suppressive function of proliferating Tregs from siplizumab cultures.

Comment on this clone: Which antigen it targets is not known. It has no much larger one-base neighbor in the sample; base qualities were not kept.

This receptor was obtained from a human donor in good health. The chain couples TRBV5-8 to TRBJ2-1, with 15 bases matching TRBD2. The sequenced material came from CD4+ T cells sorted from blood. The CDR3 region: CASRGGTSGRNQFF. The DNA sequence is TGTGCCAGCAGAGGTGGGACTAGCGGGAGGAATCAGTTCTTC.